Sequencing of this T cell receptor (beta chain) was carried out in a study of T cells expressing NK-cell markers. Study findings and constraints: The study found these clonotypes also leading the CD3+CD56-NKG2C+ fraction in a few donors.

With UMIs, 5'RACE template switching was used to make TCR beta cDNA. TCRdb re-analyzed the 5' RACE reads; it lists each CDR3 protein once, without DNA. This listing includes a few hundred thousand distinct CDR3 sequences. Of note for this clonotype: What it binds is not known.

The CDR3 is made up of 15 amino acids. The sequenced material came from blood T cells: a sorted CD56 or NKG2C T cell subset, CD4+ or CD8+ T cells, or bulk PBMC T cells (not recorded which). The clonotype was recovered from a man younger than 35 in good health. This chain links TRBV12-3 or TRBV12-4 with TRBJ2-2; TCRdb outputs TRBD1, but without DNA this stays unchecked. CDR3 in amino acids: CASSQDRTATGELFF.